The 30 T cell receptor beta chains below all came from one sample that was sequenced in a study of blood T cell repertoires in COVID-19. The protocol was immunoSEQ multiplex PCR, while the TCRdb copy is restricted to in-frame clones and leaves out a portion. The sample comprises some 250,000 clones, 80% to 85% of which are singletons, and 3.4% rests with the top ten. Sequences were obtained from peripheral blood. These receptors were collected from a woman under 30 with acute or convalescent COVID-19.

The rearrangement joins TRBV6-5 to TRBJ1-1; D unresolved. The germline V gene encodes CDR1 MNHEY and CDR2 SVGAGI. V lost 5 bases, J lost 5 bases, and 15 bases lay in between. The CDR3 loop spans 14 amino acids. CDR3 loop: CASSREVGGTEAFF. CDR3 coding DNA: TGTGCCAGCAGTCGGGAGGTGGGAGGAACTGAAGCTTTCTTT.

DNA for the CDR3: TGTGCCACCAGTGATGCGGTTGAGCAGTTCTTC. Translation: CATSDAVEQFF. This chain uses TRBV24-1 with TRBJ2-1; D unresolved. Germline-derived CDR1 and CDR2 are KGHDR and SFDVKD. The V and J ends lost 3 bases and 9 bases respectively, with 5 bases between them. CDR3 length: 11 residues.

This chain joins TRBV21-1 and TRBJ2-6; the table calls TRBD2, which could not be checked here. TRBV21-1 is annotated as a pseudogene. This CDR3 has 19 residues. The CDR3 DNA reads TGTGCCAGCAGCAAAGTGGAGGGAGCTTATCTCTCTGGGGCCAACGTCCTGACTTTC. It yields the protein CASSKVEGAYLSGANVLTF.

Concerning this clone: It differs at one base from a far larger clone, so likely a read error. CDR3 bases: TGTGCCAGCAGTGGGGACTTAAACACCGGGGAGCTGTTTTTT. Translated, it gives CASSGDLNTGELFF. This chain joins TRBV28 and TRBJ2-2, with a tentative D call TRBD2 (6 bases). Germline loops: CDR1 MDHEN, CDR2 SYDVKM. The CDR3 sequence is 14 residues long. The V gene lost 5 bases and the J gene lost 2 bases, with 9 bases spanning the gap. Combining the CDR3 with reference TRBV28 and TRBJ2-2 gives the whole variable domain DVKVTQSSRYLVKRTGEKVFLECVQDMDHENMFWYRQDPGLGLRLIYFSYDVKMKEKGDIPEGYSVSREKKERFSLILESASTNQTSMYLCASSGDLNTGELFFGEGSRLTVL.

This chain uses TRBV6-5 with TRBJ2-7, with TRBD2 identical over 7 bases. Germline values: CDR1 MNHEY, CDR2 SVGAGI. The V and J ends lost 5 bases and 3 bases, in that order; junction bases with no gene match: 4. The CDR3 runs 13 residues. CDR3 region: CASSKGTNYEQYF. The CDR3 coding sequence is TGTGCCAGCAGTAAGGGGACTAACTACGAGCAGTACTTC.

J is TRBJ1-2 and V is TRBV28; 7 bases fit TRBD1. CDR1 MDHEN and CDR2 SYDVKM come from the germline V gene. V dropped 6 bases and J dropped 4; count of bases not matched to a gene: 8. The CDR3 length is 14 residues. The CDR3 DNA reads as TGTGCCAGCAGCACAGGGGTAGTAGGCTATGGCTACACCTTC. Its protein product is CASSTGVVGYGYTF.

J is TRBJ1-6 and V is TRBV7-9; D might be TRBD1 (6 bases). Trimming removed 1 base at V and 7 bases at J, with 11 bases between. The CDR3 is made up of 15 amino acids. In germline, CDR1 is SEHNR, CDR2 FQNEAQ (reference sequence). CDR3 sequence reads: CASSLVGAENSPLHF. The CDR3 DNA reads as TGTGCCAGCAGCTTAGTGGGGGCGGAAAATTCACCCCTCCACTTT.

The chain joins TRBV19 to TRBJ2-7; 10 bases align to TRBD2. Germline CDR1 and CDR2: LNHDA and SQIVND (reference sequence). The V segment lost 1 base and the J segment 5 bases; nucleotides outside the gene matches: 8. The CDR3 contains 16 residues. In DNA form, the CDR3 reads TGTGCCAGTAGTATAGGGCCTAGCGGGAGTTTCGACGAGCAGTACTTC. This encodes CASSIGPSGSFDEQYF.

This clone was found a few times. The V and J genes are TRBV2 and TRBJ2-7; 8 nucleotides match TRBD1. CDR3 length: 14 amino acids. V gave up 3 bases and J gave up 7 bases; unmatched junction bases: 8. Germline CDR1 and CDR2: SNHLY and FYNNEI. The CDR3 region is CASSERTGPGEQYF. As DNA, the CDR3 is TGTGCCAGCAGTGAGAGGACAGGGCCGGGAGAGCAGTACTTC. Using reference TRBV2 and TRBJ2-7 for the parts outside the CDR3, the full variable domain is EPEVTQTPSHQVTQMGQEVILRCVPISNHLYFYWYRQILGQKVEFLVSFYNNEISEKSEIFDDQFSVERPDGSNFTLKIRSTKLEDSAMYFCASSERTGPGEQYFGPGTRLTVT.

The chain recombines TRBV6-5 with TRBJ1-1; TRBD1 matches at 8 bases. CDR1 and CDR2 from the germline V gene are MNHEY and SVGAGI. V gave up 8 bases and J gave up 0 bases; unmatched junction bases: 2. The CDR3 is 13 amino acids. The CDR3 nucleotides read TGTGCCAGCCGGGACAGGATGAACACTGAAGCTTTCTTT. Protein product: CASRDRMNTEAFF.

The chain has TRBV28 and TRBJ1-1; no clear D. The CDR3 loop spans 15 amino acids. V was trimmed by 6 bases and J by 0 bases, leaving 14 bases between them. Looked up from germline, CDR1 is MDHEN and CDR2 is SYDVKM. CDR3 in amino acids: CASSPIDGVNTEAFF. The CDR3 DNA follows: TGTGCCAGCAGCCCTATTGACGGGGTGAACACTGAAGCTTTCTTT.

J is TRBJ2-1 and V is TRBV29-1; the D is unclear. Trimming removed 7 bases from V and 6 bases from J, with 19 bases in between. Germline V gives CDR1 SQVTM, CDR2 ANQGSEA. The CDR3 totals 14 residues. CDR3 region: CSARALSRGNEQFF. CDR3 sequence (DNA): TGCAGCGCCCGTGCCCTCTCTAGAGGCAATGAGCAGTTCTTC.

The chain couples TRBV6-2 or TRBV6-3 to TRBJ2-2, with 7 bases lining up with TRBD2. Germline values: CDR1 MNHEY, CDR2 SVGEGT. The V and J ends lost 6 bases and 3 bases, in that order; junction bases with no gene match: 4. The CDR3 extends over 14 amino acids. CDR3 bases: TGTGCCAGCAGCAGCGGGATCGACACCGGGGAGCTGTTTTTT. This gives the protein CASSSGIDTGELFF.

The chain combines TRBV5-4 with TRBJ2-1; no clear D. Trimming stripped 0 bases from V and 5 bases from J, with 6 bases between. This CDR3 is built from 13 residues. Germline V gives CDR1 SGHNT, CDR2 YYREEE (reference sequence). Here the CDR3 reads CASSLDPNNEQFF. CDR3 in DNA: TGTGCCAGCAGCTTGGATCCAAACAATGAGCAGTTCTTC.

The genes are TRBV29-1 and TRBJ2-1; a weak D match, TRBD2 (7 bases). This CDR3 contains 14 residues. CDR1 and CDR2 (germline): SQVTM, ANQGSEA. Trimming removed 6 bases at V and 5 bases at J, with 17 bases between. The CDR3, as DNA: TGCAGCGTGGGGGGGCGGAGAACACACAATGAGCAGTTCTTC. This translates into CSVGGRRTHNEQFF.

The chain has TRBV18 and TRBJ2-2; D gene ambiguous. V shed 2 bases and J shed 1 base, with 5 bases lying between them. Germline V lookup: CDR1 KGHSH, CDR2 LQKENI. The CDR3 contains 14 residues. The CDR3 reads CASSPNGNTGELFF. In DNA form, the CDR3 reads TGTGCCAGCTCACCAAACGGGAACACCGGGGAGCTGTTTTTT.

The V and J genes are TRBV19 and TRBJ2-1; D not resolved. The CDR3 consists of 10 residues. Germline values: CDR1 LNHDA, CDR2 SQIVND (reference sequence). The V gene lost 8 bases and the J gene lost 9 bases, with 8 bases spanning the gap. As DNA, the CDR3 is TGTGCCAGTGGTCTCGGTGAGCAGTTCTTC. It translates to CASGLGEQFF.

The V and J genes are TRBV12-5 and TRBJ1-3; D gene unclear. V was pared by 4 bases and J by 0 bases, with 7 bases between. The CDR3 extends over 14 amino acids. Germline values: CDR1 LGHNT, CDR2 FRNRAP. The CDR3 region is CASGYSGSGNTIYF. CDR3 DNA: TGTGCTAGTGGTTACTCAGGCTCTGGAAACACCATATATTTT.

The chain carries TRBV5-1 and TRBJ1-1; D possibly corresponds to TRBD1 (6 bases). The CDR3 spans 14 residues. V lost 4 bases to trimming and J lost 1 base, with 11 bases between them. Germline CDR1 reads SGHRS; CDR2 reads YFSETQ. CDR3 in DNA: TGCGCCAGCAGCGTGGACAGCTCGAACACTGAAGCTTTCTTT. Residues: CASSVDSSNTEAFF.

This chain uses TRBV2 with TRBJ2-1; 13 bases agree with TRBD2. This CDR3 comprises 16 residues. J was trimmed by 4 bases and V by 4 bases; bases with no gene match: 4. From germline, CDR1 is SNHLY and CDR2 FYNNEI. The CDR3 DNA reads TGTGCCAGCAGTGTGATGGGACTAGCGGGGTACAATGAGCAGTTCTTC. It translates to CASSVMGLAGYNEQFF. The full variable domain, rest sourced from reference TRBV2 and TRBJ2-1, is EPEVTQTPSHQVTQMGQEVILRCVPISNHLYFYWYRQILGQKVEFLVSFYNNEISEKSEIFDDQFSVERPDGSNFTLKIRSTKLEDSAMYFCASSVMGLAGYNEQFFGPGTRLTVL.

The chain links TRBV6-2 or TRBV6-3 to TRBJ2-1; tentative D call: TRBD2 (6 bases). CDR3 length equals 16 residues. CDR1 and CDR2 from the germline V gene are MNHEY and SVGEGT. V was trimmed by 6 bases and J by 9 bases, leaving 24 bases between them. The CDR3: CASSPTVLLGTFEQFF. CDR3 nucleotides: TGTGCCAGCAGCCCAACGGTCCTCCTGGGGACTTTTGAGCAGTTCTTC.

This chain joins TRBV4-3 and TRBJ2-2; 7 positions match TRBD1. With 6 bases clipped from V and 3 bases from J, the junction kept 7 bases outside the gene matches. The CDR3 has 15 amino acids. Germline assignment: CDR1 LGHNA and CDR2 YSLEER. The CDR3 DNA reads TGCGCCAGCAGAGGGGTAGGGACAGACACCGGGGAGCTGTTTTTT. It yields the protein CASRGVGTDTGELFF.

CDR3 DNA sequence: TGTGCCAGCAGTTACTGGGGAGTGGGCACCGGGGAGCTGTTTTTT. Protein sequence: CASSYWGVGTGELFF. The chain has TRBV6-2 or TRBV6-3 and TRBJ2-2, with D possibly matching TRBD2 (5 bases). Trimming pared 1 base from V and 4 bases from J, leaving 10 bases between. The CDR3 covers 15 residues. Germline CDR1 reads MNHEY; CDR2 reads SVGEGT.

CDR3: CASSYSFAPLNEQFF. DNA for the CDR3: TGTGCCAGCAGTTACTCTTTCGCTCCCCTAAATGAGCAGTTCTTC. The V call is TRBV6-5, the J call TRBJ2-1; D not certain. V was shortened by 0 bases and J by 7 bases, with 13 bases between the two germline ends. The germline V gene encodes CDR1 MNHEY and CDR2 SVGAGI. This CDR3 contains 15 residues.

The CDR3 loop reads CASHLTGVVYGYTF. The CDR3 DNA is TGTGCCAGTCATCTGACAGGGGTAGTCTATGGCTACACCTTC. The rearrangement uses TRBV7-9 and TRBJ1-2, with 8 bases aligning to TRBD1. This CDR3 region has 14 residues. Germline assignment: CDR1 SEHNR and CDR2 FQNEAQ (reference sequence). Trimming removed 9 bases from V and 4 bases from J; junction bases left unmatched: 10.

This chain joins TRBV21-1 and TRBJ2-1; the table's TRBD2 call for D was not verified on the DNA. TRBV21-1 is labeled a pseudogene. The length of the CDR3 is 17 residues. The CDR3 here is CASSSERCKIVYNEQFF. The CDR3, as DNA: TGTGCCAGCAGCTCCGAGAGGTGCAAGATCGTTTACAATGAGCAGTTCTTC.

The CDR3 DNA sequence: TGTGCCAGCAGCCCCGGACTCACACCTGGAGAGACCCAGTACTTC. It codes for CASSPGLTPGETQYF. The J gene is TRBJ2-5, the V gene TRBV11-3, with D possibly TRBD2 on 5 matching bases. Trimming removed 5 bases from V and 4 bases from J, with 17 bases in between. The CDR3 sequence is 15 residues long. Germline V gives CDR1 SGHNT, CDR2 YENEEA.

The DNA for the CDR3 is TGTGCCAGCAGCGTACGCGGACAGGGGGATTCACCCCTCCACTTT. As protein: CASSVRGQGDSPLHF. This chain connects TRBV9 to TRBJ1-6; 10 positions match TRBD1. CDR1 SGDLS and CDR2 YYNGEE come from the germline V gene. J was trimmed by 8 bases and V by 1 base; bases with no gene match: 3. The CDR3 is made up of 15 amino acids.

The V and J genes are TRBV5-4 and TRBJ2-1; D ambiguous. The CDR3 has 11 amino acids. Germline assignment: CDR1 SGHNT and CDR2 YYREEE (reference sequence). The V end lost 0 bases, the J end lost 9 bases, and 4 bases lay between the germline ends. CDR3 protein: CASSLGAEQFF. CDR3 DNA sequence: TGTGCCAGCAGCTTGGGAGCTGAGCAGTTCTTC.

The chain carries TRBV28 and TRBJ2-7; TRBD1 agrees at 10 bases. The CDR3 length is 18 residues. Per germline, CDR1 MDHEN and CDR2 SYDVKM. With 2 bases clipped from V and 1 base from J, the junction kept 11 bases outside the gene matches. As DNA, the CDR3 is TGTGCCAGCAGTTTAGACAGGGGGCGTAAGCGGGAGTCCTACGAGCAGTACTTC. Protein: CASSLDRGRKRESYEQYF. Filled out from reference TRBV28 and TRBJ2-7, the complete variable domain reads DVKVTQSSRYLVKRTGEKVFLECVQDMDHENMFWYRQDPGLGLRLIYFSYDVKMKEKGDIPEGYSVSREKKERFSLILESASTNQTSMYLCASSLDRGRKRESYEQYFGPGTRLTVT.